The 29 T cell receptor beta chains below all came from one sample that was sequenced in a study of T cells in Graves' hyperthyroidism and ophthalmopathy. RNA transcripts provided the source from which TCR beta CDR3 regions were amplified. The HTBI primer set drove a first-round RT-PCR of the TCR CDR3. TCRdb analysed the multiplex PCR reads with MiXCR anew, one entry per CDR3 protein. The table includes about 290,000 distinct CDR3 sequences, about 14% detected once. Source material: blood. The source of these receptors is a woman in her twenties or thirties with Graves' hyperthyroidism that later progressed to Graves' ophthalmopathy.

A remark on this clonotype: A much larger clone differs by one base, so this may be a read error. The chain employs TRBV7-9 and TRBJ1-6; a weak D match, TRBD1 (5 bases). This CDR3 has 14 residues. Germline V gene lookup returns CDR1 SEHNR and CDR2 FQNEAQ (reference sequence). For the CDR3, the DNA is TGTGTCAGCAGCTTAGCGGTTATGGGGGCACCCCTCCACTTT. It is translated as CVSSLAVMGAPLHF.

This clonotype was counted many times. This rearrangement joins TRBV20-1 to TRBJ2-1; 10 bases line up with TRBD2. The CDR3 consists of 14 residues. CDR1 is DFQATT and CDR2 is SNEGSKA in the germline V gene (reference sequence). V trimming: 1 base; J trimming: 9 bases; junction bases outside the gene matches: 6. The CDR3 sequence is CSARAVAGGTEQFF. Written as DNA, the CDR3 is TGCAGTGCTAGAGCGGTAGCGGGAGGTACTGAGCAGTTCTTC.

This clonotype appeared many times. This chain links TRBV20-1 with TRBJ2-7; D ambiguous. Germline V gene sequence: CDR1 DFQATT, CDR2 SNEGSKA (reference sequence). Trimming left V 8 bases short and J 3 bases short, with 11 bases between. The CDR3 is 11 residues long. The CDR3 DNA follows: TGCAGTACCGATTCGGGCTACGAGCAGTACTTC. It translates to CSTDSGYEQYF.

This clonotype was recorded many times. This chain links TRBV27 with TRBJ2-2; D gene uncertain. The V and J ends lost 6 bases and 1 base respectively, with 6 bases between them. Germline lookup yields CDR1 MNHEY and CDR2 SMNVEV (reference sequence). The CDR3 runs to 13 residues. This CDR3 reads CASSLLNTGELFF. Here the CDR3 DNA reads TGTGCCAGCAGCTTACTGAACACCGGGGAGCTGTTTTTT.

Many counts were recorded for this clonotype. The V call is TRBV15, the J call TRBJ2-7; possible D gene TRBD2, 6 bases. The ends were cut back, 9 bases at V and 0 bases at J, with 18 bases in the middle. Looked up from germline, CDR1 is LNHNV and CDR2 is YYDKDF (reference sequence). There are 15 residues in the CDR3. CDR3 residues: CATREVASVSYEQYF. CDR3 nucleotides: TGTGCCACTAGGGAGGTGGCTAGCGTCTCCTACGAGCAGTACTTC.

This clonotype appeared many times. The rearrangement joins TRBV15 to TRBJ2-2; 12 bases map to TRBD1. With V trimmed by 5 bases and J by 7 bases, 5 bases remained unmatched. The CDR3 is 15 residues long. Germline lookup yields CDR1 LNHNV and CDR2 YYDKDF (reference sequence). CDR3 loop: CATSWDRGPGGELFF. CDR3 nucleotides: TGTGCCACCAGCTGGGACAGGGGGCCTGGCGGGGAGCTGTTTTTT.

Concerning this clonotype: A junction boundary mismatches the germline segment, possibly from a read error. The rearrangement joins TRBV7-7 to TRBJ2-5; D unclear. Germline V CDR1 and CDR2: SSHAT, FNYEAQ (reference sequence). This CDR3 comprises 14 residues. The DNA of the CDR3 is TGTGCTAGCAGCCCAAGGGCTACGCCAGAGACCCAGTACTTC. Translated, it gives CASSPRATPETQYF.

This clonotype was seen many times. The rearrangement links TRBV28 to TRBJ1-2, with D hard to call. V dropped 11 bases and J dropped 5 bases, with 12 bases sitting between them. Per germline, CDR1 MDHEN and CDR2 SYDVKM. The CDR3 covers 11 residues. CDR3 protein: CASVGSYGYTF. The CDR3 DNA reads TGTGCCTCAGTTGGGTCGTATGGCTACACCTTC.

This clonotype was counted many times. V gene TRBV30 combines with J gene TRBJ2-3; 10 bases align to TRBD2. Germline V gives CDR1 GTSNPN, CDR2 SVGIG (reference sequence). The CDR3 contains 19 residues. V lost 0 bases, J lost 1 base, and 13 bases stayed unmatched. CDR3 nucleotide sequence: TGTGCCTGGAGTGTACAAGGGGCCGCAGCGGGAGGGGGCACAGATACGCAGTATTTT. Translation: CAWSVQGAAAGGGTDTQYF.

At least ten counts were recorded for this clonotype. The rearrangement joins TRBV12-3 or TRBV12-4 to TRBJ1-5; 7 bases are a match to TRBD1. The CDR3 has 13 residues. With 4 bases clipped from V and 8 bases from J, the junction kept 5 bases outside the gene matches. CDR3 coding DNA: TGTGCCAGCAGTTCTACAGGGGTGAAGCCCCAGCATTTT. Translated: CASSSTGVKPQHF.

In DNA form, the CDR3 reads TGCGCCAGCAGCCAGGTATCCCGCACAGATACGCAGTATTTT. It specifies CASSQVSRTDTQYF. This sequence joins TRBV10-2 and TRBJ2-3, with D uncertain. The CDR3 runs 14 residues. V dropped 6 bases and J dropped 1 base, with 11 bases sitting between them. CDR1 and CDR2 (germline): WSHSY, SAAADI.

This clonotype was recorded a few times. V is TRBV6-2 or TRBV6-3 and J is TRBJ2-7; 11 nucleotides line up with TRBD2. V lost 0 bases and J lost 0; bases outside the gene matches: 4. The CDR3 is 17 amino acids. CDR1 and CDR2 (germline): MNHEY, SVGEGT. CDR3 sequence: CASSYSLTSGSSYEQYF. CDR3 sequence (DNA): TGTGCCAGCAGTTACTCCCTTACTAGCGGGAGCTCCTACGAGCAGTACTTC.

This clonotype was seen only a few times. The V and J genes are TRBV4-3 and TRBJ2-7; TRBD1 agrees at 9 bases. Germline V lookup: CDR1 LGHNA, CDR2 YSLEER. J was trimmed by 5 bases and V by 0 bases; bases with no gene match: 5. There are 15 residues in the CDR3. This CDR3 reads CASSQDSDRGHEQYF. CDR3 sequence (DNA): TGCGCCAGCAGCCAAGATTCGGACAGGGGCCACGAGCAGTACTTC.

The CDR3 protein is CSADQGIFNQPQHF. CDR3 bases: TGCAGTGCTGACCAGGGGATCTTCAATCAGCCCCAGCATTTT. V and J are TRBV20-1 and TRBJ1-5; D might be TRBD1 (6 bases). This CDR3 has 14 amino acids. Germline CDR1 reads DFQATT; CDR2 reads SNEGSKA (reference sequence). V was trimmed by 5 bases and J by 3 bases, leaving 14 bases between them.

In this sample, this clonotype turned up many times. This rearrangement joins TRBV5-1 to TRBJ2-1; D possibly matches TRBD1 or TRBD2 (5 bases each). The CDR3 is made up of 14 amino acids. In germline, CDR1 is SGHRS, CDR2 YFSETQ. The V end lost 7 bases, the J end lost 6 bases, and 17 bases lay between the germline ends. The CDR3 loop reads CASSTGTHLNEQFF. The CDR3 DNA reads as TGCGCCAGCTCTACCGGGACCCACCTCAATGAGCAGTTCTTC.

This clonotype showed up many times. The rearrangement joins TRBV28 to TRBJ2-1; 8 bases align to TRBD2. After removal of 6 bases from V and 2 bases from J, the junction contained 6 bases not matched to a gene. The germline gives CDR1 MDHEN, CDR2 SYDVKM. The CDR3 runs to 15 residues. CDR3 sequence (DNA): TGTGCCAGCAGAAGAGCGGGAGTAACCTACAATGAGCAGTTCTTC. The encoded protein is CASRRAGVTYNEQFF. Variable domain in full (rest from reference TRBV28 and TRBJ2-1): DVKVTQSSRYLVKRTGEKVFLECVQDMDHENMFWYRQDPGLGLRLIYFSYDVKMKEKGDIPEGYSVSREKKERFSLILESASTNQTSMYLCASRRAGVTYNEQFFGPGTRLTVL.

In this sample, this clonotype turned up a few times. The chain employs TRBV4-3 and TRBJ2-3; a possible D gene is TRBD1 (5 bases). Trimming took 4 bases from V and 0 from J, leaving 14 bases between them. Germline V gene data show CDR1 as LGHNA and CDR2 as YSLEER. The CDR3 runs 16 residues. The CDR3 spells CASSLSGHTSTDTQYF. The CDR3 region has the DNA TGCGCCAGCAGCCTTTCCGGACATACCAGCACAGATACGCAGTATTTT.

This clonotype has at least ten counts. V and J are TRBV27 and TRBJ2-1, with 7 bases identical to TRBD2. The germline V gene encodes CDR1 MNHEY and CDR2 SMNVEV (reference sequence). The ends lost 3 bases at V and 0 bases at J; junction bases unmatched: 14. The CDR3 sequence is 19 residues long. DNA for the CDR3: TGTGCCAGCAGTTTGTTCGACTCGGGACTACCAAGCTCCTACAATGAGCAGTTCTTC. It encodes CASSLFDSGLPSSYNEQFF.

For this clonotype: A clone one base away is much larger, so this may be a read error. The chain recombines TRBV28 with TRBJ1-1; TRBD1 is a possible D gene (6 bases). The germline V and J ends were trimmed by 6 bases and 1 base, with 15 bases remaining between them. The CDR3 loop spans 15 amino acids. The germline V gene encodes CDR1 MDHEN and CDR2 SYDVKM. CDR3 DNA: TGTGCCAGCAGCCGGGACACCGCGGCGAACACTGAAGCTTTCTTT. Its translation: CASSRDTAANTEAFF.

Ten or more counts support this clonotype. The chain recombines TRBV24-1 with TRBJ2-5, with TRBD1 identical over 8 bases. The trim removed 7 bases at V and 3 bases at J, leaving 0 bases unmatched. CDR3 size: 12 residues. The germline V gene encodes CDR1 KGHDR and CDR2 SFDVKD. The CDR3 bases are TGTGCCACCAGGGACAGGGAAGAGACCCAGTACTTC. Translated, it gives CATRDREETQYF.

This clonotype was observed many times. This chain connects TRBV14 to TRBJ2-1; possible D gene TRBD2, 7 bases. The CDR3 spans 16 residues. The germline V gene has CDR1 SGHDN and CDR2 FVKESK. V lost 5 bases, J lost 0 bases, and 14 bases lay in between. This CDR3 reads CASSFGGLYSYNEQFF. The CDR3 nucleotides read TGTGCCAGCAGCTTCGGGGGGCTATACTCCTACAATGAGCAGTTCTTC.

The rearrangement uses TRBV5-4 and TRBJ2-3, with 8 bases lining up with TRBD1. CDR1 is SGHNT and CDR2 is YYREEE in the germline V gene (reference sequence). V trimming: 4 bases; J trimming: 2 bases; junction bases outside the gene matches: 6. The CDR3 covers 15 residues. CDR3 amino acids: CASSLTGVLTDTQYF. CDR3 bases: TGTGCCAGCAGCCTGACAGGGGTACTCACAGATACGCAGTATTTT.

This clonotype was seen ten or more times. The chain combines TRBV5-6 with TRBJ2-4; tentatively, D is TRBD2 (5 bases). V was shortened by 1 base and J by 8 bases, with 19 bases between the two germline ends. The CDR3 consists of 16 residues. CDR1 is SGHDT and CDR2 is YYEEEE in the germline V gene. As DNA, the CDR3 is TGTGCCAGCAGCTTGCAAGCGACTTCTCCGAGGGACATTCAGTACTTC. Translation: CASSLQATSPRDIQYF.

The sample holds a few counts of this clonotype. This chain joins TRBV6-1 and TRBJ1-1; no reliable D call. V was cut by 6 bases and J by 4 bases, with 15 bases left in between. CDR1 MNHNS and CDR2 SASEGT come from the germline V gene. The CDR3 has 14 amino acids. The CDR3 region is CASRAPWPITEAFF. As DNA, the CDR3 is TGTGCCAGCAGAGCTCCCTGGCCGATCACTGAAGCTTTCTTT.

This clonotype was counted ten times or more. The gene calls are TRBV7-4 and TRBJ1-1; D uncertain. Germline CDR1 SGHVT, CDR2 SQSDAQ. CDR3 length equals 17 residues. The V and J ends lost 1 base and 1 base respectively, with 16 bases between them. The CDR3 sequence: CASSLDELGGRNTEAFF. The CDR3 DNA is TGTGCCAGCAGCTTAGATGAATTGGGAGGGCGGAACACTGAAGCTTTCTTT.

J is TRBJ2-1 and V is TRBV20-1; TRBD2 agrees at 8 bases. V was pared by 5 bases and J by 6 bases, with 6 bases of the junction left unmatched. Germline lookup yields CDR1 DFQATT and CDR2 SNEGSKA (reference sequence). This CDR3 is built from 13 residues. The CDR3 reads CSAGSGRGNEQFF. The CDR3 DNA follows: TGCAGTGCTGGGAGCGGGAGAGGCAATGAGCAGTTCTTC.

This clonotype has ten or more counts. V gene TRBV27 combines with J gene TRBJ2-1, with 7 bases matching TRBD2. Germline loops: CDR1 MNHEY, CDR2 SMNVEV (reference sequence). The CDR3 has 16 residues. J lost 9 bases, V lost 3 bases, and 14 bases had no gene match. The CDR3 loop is CASSFLTSAPLGEQFF. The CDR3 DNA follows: TGTGCCAGCAGTTTCCTCACTAGCGCCCCTTTAGGTGAGCAGTTCTTC.

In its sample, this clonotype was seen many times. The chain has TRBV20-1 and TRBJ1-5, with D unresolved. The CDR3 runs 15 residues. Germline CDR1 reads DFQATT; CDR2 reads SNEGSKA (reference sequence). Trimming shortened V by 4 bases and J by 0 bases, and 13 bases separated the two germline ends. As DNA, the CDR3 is TGCAGTGCTACGGCCGGGATCCATAGCAATCAGCCCCAGCATTTT. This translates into CSATAGIHSNQPQHF.

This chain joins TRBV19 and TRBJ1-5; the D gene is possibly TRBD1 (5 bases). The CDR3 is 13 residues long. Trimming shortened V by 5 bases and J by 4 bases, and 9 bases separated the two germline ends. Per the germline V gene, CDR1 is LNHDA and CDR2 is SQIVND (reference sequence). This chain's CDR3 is CASSEGPNQPQHF. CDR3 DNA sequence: TGTGCCAGTAGTGAGGGGCCAAATCAGCCCCAGCATTTT.